Following are 10 T cell receptor beta chains from one sample sequenced in a study of cytomegalovirus exposure and HLA in healthy donors. Produced via immunoSEQ multiplex PCR; TCRdb's table is partial and in-frame only. The sample lists some 130,000 clones, 94% occurring once. Sequencing input: PBMCs. All receptors come from a man aged 18-30 years in good health and CMV-seropositive.

The genes are TRBV11-2 and TRBJ2-1, with TRBD2 matching over 8 bases. The CDR3 is 17 residues long. The V and J ends lost 3 bases and 0 bases, in that order; junction bases with no gene match: 7. CDR1 is SGHAT and CDR2 is FQNNGV in the germline V gene. CDR3 bases: TGTGCCAGCAGCTTGACACCGGGACTAGGCTCCTACAATGAGCAGTTCTTC. This codes for CASSLTPGLGSYNEQFF.

The chain has TRBV19 and TRBJ1-2; TRBD1 matches at 7 bases. This CDR3 contains 16 residues. Germline loops: CDR1 LNHDA, CDR2 SQIVND (reference sequence). The J segment lost 2 bases and the V segment lost 4 bases, leaving 10 bases of the junction unmatched. The CDR3 protein is CASSKDRRMGNYGYTF. The CDR3 region has the DNA TGTGCCAGTAGTAAGGACAGGAGAATGGGGAACTATGGCTACACCTTC.

The chain has TRBV11-3 and TRBJ2-1, with TRBD2 as a possible D gene (5 bases). The germline V gene encodes CDR1 SGHNT and CDR2 YENEEA. V was shortened by 7 bases and J by 5 bases, with 15 bases between the two germline ends. The CDR3 consists of 14 residues. Here the CDR3 reads CASKPTSGHNEQFF. The CDR3 DNA sequence: TGTGCCAGCAAACCTACGAGCGGACACAATGAGCAGTTCTTC.

The chain links TRBV16 to TRBJ1-5; the D is unclear. Germline CDR1 and CDR2: KGHSY and FQNENV. The ends were cut back, 0 bases at V and 2 bases at J, with 8 bases in the middle. CDR3 length: 15 amino acids. The DNA of the CDR3 is TGTGCCAGCAGCCAATCGGGGAGTGGCAATCAGCCCCAGCATTTT. This sequence encodes CASSQSGSGNQPQHF.

This chain uses TRBV27 with TRBJ1-1; 7 nucleotides match TRBD1. CDR1 and CDR2 from the germline V gene are MNHEY and SMNVEV (reference sequence). V lost 5 bases to trimming and J lost 7 bases; unmatched junction nucleotides: 10. This CDR3 spans 14 amino acids. In DNA form, the CDR3 reads TGTGCCAGCAGTCTCGGGACAGCAGATGGTGAAGCTTTCTTT. Translation: CASSLGTADGEAFF.

The chain uses TRBV2 and TRBJ1-2, with TRBD1 identical over 7 bases. The CDR3 spans 15 residues. The J segment lost 8 bases and the V segment lost 2 bases, leaving 11 bases of the junction unmatched. Germline V gene sequence: CDR1 SNHLY, CDR2 FYNNEI. Here the CDR3 reads CASSEPQTGNYGYTF. DNA for the CDR3: TGTGCCAGCAGTGAACCCCAGACAGGGAATTACGGCTACACCTTC.

The V gene is TRBV5-1, the J gene TRBJ2-3, with 13 bases lining up with TRBD2. J gave up 3 bases and V 4 bases, and 8 bases lay outside the gene matches. This CDR3 is built from 17 residues. The V gene's germline CDR1 is SGHRS and CDR2 YFSETQ. The CDR3 is CASSPVWTSGSTDTQYF. The CDR3 coding sequence is TGCGCCAGCAGCCCCGTCTGGACTAGCGGGAGTACAGATACGCAGTATTTT.

This chain links TRBV6-1 with TRBJ1-1, with a tentative D call TRBD1 (5 bases). Germline V gives CDR1 MNHNS, CDR2 SASEGT. V lost 6 bases to trimming and J lost 2 bases, with 10 bases between them. This CDR3 has 13 amino acids. The DNA for the CDR3 is TGTGCCAGCAGCTTAACAGGAAACACTGAAGCTTTCTTT. Translated, it gives CASSLTGNTEAFF.

This clone appeared a single time. This chain links TRBV7-3 with TRBJ2-3; possible D gene TRBD1, 5 bases. V was pared by 2 bases and J by 4 bases, with 10 bases between. The CDR3 spans 14 residues. The germline V gene encodes CDR1 SGHTA and CDR2 FQGTGA. CDR3 sequence (DNA): TGTGCCAGCAGCTTACAGGGTTGGGCAGATACGCAGTATTTT. Its translation is CASSLQGWADTQYF.

The rearrangement joins TRBV5-4 to TRBJ2-3; 14 positions match TRBD2. This CDR3 spans 19 amino acids. V dropped 4 bases and J dropped 0; count of bases not matched to a gene: 10. Germline CDR1 and CDR2: SGHNT and YYREEE (reference sequence). The CDR3 sequence: CASSRSGTSGRGSTDTQYF. CDR3 nucleotide sequence: TGTGCCAGCAGCCGCTCCGGGACTAGCGGGAGAGGGAGCACAGATACGCAGTATTTT.